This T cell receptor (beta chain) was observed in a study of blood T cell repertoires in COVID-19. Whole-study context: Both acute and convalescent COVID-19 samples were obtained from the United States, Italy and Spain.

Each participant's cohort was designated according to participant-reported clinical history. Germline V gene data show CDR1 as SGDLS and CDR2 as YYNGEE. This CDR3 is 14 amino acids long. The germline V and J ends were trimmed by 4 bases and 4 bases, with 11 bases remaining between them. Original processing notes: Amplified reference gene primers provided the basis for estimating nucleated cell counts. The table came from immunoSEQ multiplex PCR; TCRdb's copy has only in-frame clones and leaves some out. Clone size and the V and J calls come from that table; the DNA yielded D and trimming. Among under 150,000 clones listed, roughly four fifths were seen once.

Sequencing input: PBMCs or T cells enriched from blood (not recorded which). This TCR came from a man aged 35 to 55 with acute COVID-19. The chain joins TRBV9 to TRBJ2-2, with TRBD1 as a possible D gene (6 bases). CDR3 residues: CASSFRGGTGELFF. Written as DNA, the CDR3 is TGTGCCAGCAGCTTCAGGGGTGGCACCGGGGAGCTGTTTTTT.